A selection of T cell receptor beta chains follows, all from one sample in a study of T cells in Graves' hyperthyroidism and ophthalmopathy. A single record per CDR3 protein comes from TCRdb applying MiXCR to the multiplex PCR reads. The sample has about 400,000 distinct CDR3 sequences; 14% are singletons. Sequenced sample: blood. All receptors come from a woman in her 30s with Graves' ophthalmopathy. Both conserved end residues are part of each CDR3. The order of the fields is clone size, J gene, V gene, D gene, CDR3 DNA, CDR3 protein. A D gene is named only where the DNA matches it firmly. Expanded clones are given a class, and other clones once, few, many or no size at all.

- TRBJ2-1 TRBV20-1 - TGCAGTGCACCTGATCGGAAGCTAGGCTACAATGAGCAGTTCTTC CSAPDRKLGYNEQFF
many TRBJ2-7 TRBV20-1 TRBD2 TGCAGTGCTACTGGGGTAGCGGGAGATAGCTCCTACGAGCAGTACTTC CSATGVAGDSSYEQYF
few TRBJ1-5 TRBV9 - TGTGCCAGCAGCGCCAAGGGGGGGCTTAATGAGCCCCAGCATTTT CASSAKGGLNEPQHF
many TRBJ2-1 TRBV3-1 TRBD1 TGTGCCAGCAGCCATTACGGACAGGGTGGGGAGAATGAGCAGTTCTTC CASSHYGQGGENEQFF
few TRBJ1-2 TRBV30 - TGTGCCTGGAGGGGCGGGTCCTATGGCTACACCTTC CAWRGGSYGYTF
few TRBJ1-6 TRBV7-9 - TGTGCCAGCAGCTTAGATACCTATGAATCACCCCTCCACTTT CASSLDTYESPLHF
many TRBJ2-1 TRBV7-9 - TGTGCCAGCAGCTCCGCGGGGGCCCGGTCCTACAATGAGCAGTTCTTC CASSSAGARSYNEQFF
many TRBJ2-3 TRBV12-3/TRBV12-4 - TGTGCCAGCAAGTTGGGGCCCACAGATACGCAGTATTTT CASKLGPTDTQYF
many TRBJ2-3 TRBV5-5 TRBD2 TGTGCCAGCAGCCTCGGTAGCGGGGGGGCCAGCACAGATACGCAGTATTTT CASSLGSGGASTDTQYF
- TRBJ2-1 TRBV12-5 - TGTGCTAGTGGTTCGATGACGGGAACTGAGCAGTTCTTC CASGSMTGTEQFF
- TRBJ2-5 TRBV4-2 TRBD1 TGTGCCAGCAGCCTCGGAGGGACAGGACCCCTAGTTGAGTACTTC CASSLGGTGPLVEYF
- TRBJ2-2 TRBV19 - TGTGCCAGTAGTATTAATAATCCCGGGCTCGGCGGGGAGCTGTTTTTT CASSINNPGLGGELFF
many TRBJ1-5 TRBV6-1 - TGTGCCAGCAGTGAAGGGCGGGGGGCTAACAATCAGCCCCAGCATTTT CASSEGRGANNQPQHF
- TRBJ2-3 TRBV28 - TGTGCCAGCAGTCCACACCAGGTGGGGTCCAAGCAGTATTTT CASSPHQVGSKQYF
- TRBJ2-1 TRBV12-3/TRBV12-4 TRBD2 TGTGCCAGCAGCCCCTATAGCGGGGGGCCCTCCAACAATGAGCAGTTCTTC CASSPYSGGPSNNEQFF
- TRBJ2-2 TRBV24-1 - TGTGCCACGCGACAGTCGGGTGGCACCGGGGAGCTGTTTTTT CATRQSGGTGELFF
- TRBJ2-1 TRBV9 TRBD2 TGTGCCAGCAGCCGAAAATCCGGGACTAGTCTCGATGAGCAGTTCTTC CASSRKSGTSLDEQFF
many TRBJ2-7 TRBV3-1 - TGTGCCAGCAGCCGAGGGACACCGCCGTCCTACGAGCAGTACTTC CASSRGTPPSYEQYF
many TRBJ2-2 TRBV7-3 - TGTGCCAGCAGCTTAGGGGCAGGGCTTAACACCGGGGAGCTGTTTTTT CASSLGAGLNTGELFF
many TRBJ1-5 TRBV20-1 - TGCAGTGCTAGAGAGAGATGGGGGGCCGGGAATCAGCCCCAGCATTTT CSARERWGAGNQPQHF
many TRBJ1-5 TRBV28 TRBD1 TGTGCCAGCCGAGTGACAGGGGATAATCAGCCCCAGCATTTT CASRVTGDNQPQHF
many TRBJ1-2 TRBV7-9 - TGTGCCAGCAGCTTAGGGAGAGATATCAACTATGGCTACACCTTC CASSLGRDINYGYTF
many TRBJ2-2 TRBV30 - TGTGCCTGGAGAGGATCGGGGCCCGGGGAGCTGTTTTTT CAWRGSGPGELFF
- TRBJ2-5 TRBV5-8 TRBD1 TGTGCCAGCAGCAACTACGGGACAGGGCCTAAAGAGACCCAGTACTTC CASSNYGTGPKETQYF
many TRBJ2-1 TRBV20-1 TRBD1 TGCAGTGCTAGAGAAGGGGGCCGAAGCGATGAGCAGTTCTTC CSAREGGRSDEQFF
many TRBJ2-2 TRBV28 - TGTGCCAGCATCCATTGGGGGGGCATCGGGGAGCTGTTTTTT CASIHWGGIGELFF
- TRBJ2-1 TRBV9 - TGTGCCAGCAGCGCCCCTTACTACAATGAGCAGTTCTTC CASSAPYYNEQFF
- TRBJ2-7 TRBV5-5 TRBD1 TGTGCCAGCAGCGCGACTGAACAGGGGTTCTACGAGCAGTACTTC CASSATEQGFYEQYF
many TRBJ2-7 TRBV7-3 TRBD1 TGTGCCAGCACCCACGGAGGGGACAGGGTCCTGATGTACGACGAGCAGTACTTC CASTHGGDRVLMYDEQYF
few TRBJ1-2 TRBV28 TRBD1 TGTGCCAGCAGTTTGGCCGCGGGAACAGGGGCTAACTATGGCTACACCTTC CASSLAAGTGANYGYTF
many TRBJ2-1 TRBV7-2 - TGTGCCAGCAGCGTTACTAGCAATGAGCAGTTCTTC CASSVTSNEQFF
few TRBJ2-2 TRBV19 - TGTGCCAGTAGTCACAGGGACGGGGAGCTGTTTTTT CASSHRDGELFF
many TRBJ2-1 TRBV3-1 TRBD2 TGTGCCAGCAGTGGGGGGGTGGTGGGAAGGAATGAGCAGTTCTTC CASSGGVVGRNEQFF
many TRBJ1-6 TRBV20-1 - TGCAGTGCTAGAGCCCCGGGGGGCCTCTCACCCCTCCACTTT CSARAPGGLSPLHF
- TRBJ2-6 TRBV30 TRBD2 TGTGCCTGGACTGGAGGGCGGGGGGGCCGCGGGGCCAACGTCCTGACTTTC CAWTGGRGGRGANVLTF
many TRBJ1-6 TRBV7-6 - TGTGCCAGCAGCAAGCAGGGTGTACATTCACCCCTCCACTTT CASSKQGVHSPLHF
few TRBJ2-7 TRBV20-1 - TGCAGTGCCATCCATCAACGCGTCCGAAGGCCCCACGAGCAGTACTTC CSAIHQRVRRPHEQYF
many TRBJ1-2 TRBV6-1 - TGTGCCAGCAGTGAAGCGCCCGAGGTCGGGAACTATGGCTACACCTTC CASSEAPEVGNYGYTF
- TRBJ1-2 TRBV29-1 TRBD1 TGCAGCGACCAACAGGGGAGCTTTGGCTACACCTTC CSDQQGSFGYTF
few TRBJ2-3 TRBV12-3/TRBV12-4 TRBD2 TGTGCCAGCAGTCCCGGGACTAGCGGGGGGTTCGCAGATACGCAGTATTTT CASSPGTSGGFADTQYF
many TRBJ2-7 TRBV2 TRBD2 TGTGCCAGCAGTGACCCCGCTAGCGGGCTTACGGAGCAGTACTTC CASSDPASGLTEQYF
- TRBJ2-1 TRBV11-1 TRBD2 TGTGCCAGCAGCCAAGCGGGAATCGGCAATGAGCAGTTCTTC CASSQAGIGNEQFF
few TRBJ2-7 TRBV19 TRBD2 TGTGCCAGTAGAGCGCCCGGGACTAGCATGCACGAGCAGTACTTC CASRAPGTSMHEQYF
many TRBJ2-1 TRBV7-2 - TGTGCCAGCGGACGTGGGGCCTCCTACAATGAGCAGTTCTTC CASGRGASYNEQFF
many TRBJ1-5 TRBV5-8 TRBD1 TGTGCCAGCGGACGGGACAGTAGCAATCAGCCCCAGCATTTT CASGRDSSNQPQHF
many TRBJ1-2 TRBV19 TRBD1 TGTGCCAGTACCCCGGGACAGGGTAACTATGGCTACACCTTC CASTPGQGNYGYTF